The 13 T cell receptor beta chains below were found in one sample sequenced in a study of shared clonotypes between healthy human individuals (dated by TCRdb to the early 2020s). Library generation was performed with the immunoSEQ multiplex PCR assay. TCRdb holds this immuneACCESS table with in-frame rearrangements only. Some clones are missing; in checked studies, unresolved V genes explain under half, and the rest has no known cause. This sample has around 1.1 million clones in its table, and 60% to 85% of those were observed once. Jointly, the top ten make up over 0.8% of the sample. The sequencing input was memory CD4+ T cells from PBMCs. The sample's cell subset or site, from its label and the paper: CD45RA-negative fraction. The receptor source for this set is a man aged 18 to 30 in good health. Some clones in this sample may be carry-over from other donors' samples.

The rearrangement uses TRBV6-6 and TRBJ1-2, with 8 bases matching TRBD1. The CDR3 is 16 residues long. Germline loops: CDR1 MNHNY, CDR2 SVGAGI (reference sequence). After removal of 5 bases from V and 1 base from J, the junction contained 9 bases not matched to a gene. CDR3: CASSTDTGGLNYGYTF. The CDR3 DNA reads as TGTGCCAGCAGTACGGATACAGGGGGTCTTAACTATGGCTACACCTTC.

V and J are TRBV4-1 and TRBJ1-2; no clear D. Germline CDR1 and CDR2: MGHRA and YSYEKL. V was clipped by 1 base and J by 1 base, with 7 bases between them. The CDR3 runs to 14 residues. For the CDR3, the DNA is TGCGCCAGCAGCCAAGGCCGGGATAACTATGGCTACACCTTC. It translates to CASSQGRDNYGYTF.

The CDR3 sequence: CASSPGRREDEQYF. For the CDR3, the DNA is TGTGCCAGCAGCCCGGGACGGCGGGAGGACGAGCAGTACTTC. This rearrangement joins TRBV5-4 to TRBJ2-7; 8 bases are a match to TRBD2. Germline V lookup: CDR1 SGHNT, CDR2 YYREEE (reference sequence). The CDR3 is 14 residues long. Losses at the gene ends were 4 bases for V and 5 bases for J; bases not matched to a gene: 8.

The chain recombines TRBV2 with TRBJ2-7, with 7 positions matching TRBD1. The CDR3 extends over 12 amino acids. V dropped 6 bases and J dropped 5; count of bases not matched to a gene: 4. Germline-derived CDR1 and CDR2 are SNHLY and FYNNEI. This CDR3 reads CASRGDRDEQYF. The DNA for the CDR3 is TGTGCCAGCAGGGGAGACAGGGACGAGCAGTACTTC.

CDR3 coding DNA: TGTGCCAGCAGTCTCCCAGGGGGCCGAAACCACGAGCAGTACTTC. This gives the protein CASSLPGGRNHEQYF. This chain connects TRBV28 to TRBJ2-7, with TRBD1 matching over 8 bases. The CDR3 covers 15 residues. The trim removed 5 bases at V and 5 bases at J, leaving 11 bases unmatched. Germline lookup yields CDR1 MDHEN and CDR2 SYDVKM.

The chain is built from TRBV27 and TRBJ2-7; D may match TRBD1 or TRBD2 (5 bases each). This CDR3 comprises 21 residues. Germline V gene lookup returns CDR1 MNHEY and CDR2 SMNVEV (reference sequence). The germline V and J ends were trimmed by 0 bases and 2 bases, with 29 bases remaining between them. The CDR3 loop reads CASSLSGVAVSEQVVAYEQYF. For the CDR3, the DNA is TGTGCCAGCAGTTTATCGGGAGTGGCGGTTAGCGAACAGGTTGTCGCCTACGAGCAGTACTTC.

The V gene is TRBV9, the J gene TRBJ2-1; 8 bases are shared with TRBD2. The V and J ends lost 4 bases and 7 bases, in that order; junction bases with no gene match: 16. The CDR3 covers 17 residues. The germline gives CDR1 SGDLS, CDR2 YYNGEE. CDR3 amino acids: CASSPRGTGGPRNEQFF. In DNA, the CDR3 is TGTGCCAGCAGCCCCCGAGGGACGGGAGGGCCAAGGAATGAGCAGTTCTTC.

The genes are TRBV7-9 and TRBJ2-7; 8 nucleotides align to TRBD1. The trim removed 5 bases at V and 5 bases at J, leaving 8 bases unmatched. This CDR3 spans 14 amino acids. Germline CDR1 and CDR2: SEHNR and FQNEAQ (reference sequence). The CDR3 sequence is CASSLTGQGHEQYF. Here the CDR3 DNA reads TGTGCCAGCAGCCTCACCGGACAGGGCCACGAGCAGTACTTC.

This clone has just a few counts. This chain joins TRBV10-3 and TRBJ1-2; the D gene is possibly TRBD1 (6 bases). The V gene's germline CDR1 is ENHRY and CDR2 SYGVKD. Trimming removed 7 bases from V and 0 bases from J, with 12 bases in between. The CDR3 contains 14 residues. The DNA for the CDR3 is TGTGCCATCAAGGGTGACAGGACTAACTATGGCTACACCTTC. Residues: CAIKGDRTNYGYTF.

The chain joins TRBV7-2 to TRBJ2-7; no clear D. The germline V gene has CDR1 SGHTA and CDR2 FQGNSA. Deletions cut 1 base from V and 5 bases from J, with 6 bases between. The CDR3 extends over 12 amino acids. The CDR3 protein is CASSLESHEQYF. CDR3 sequence (DNA): TGTGCCAGCAGCTTAGAGTCCCACGAGCAGTACTTC.

V is TRBV25-1 and J is TRBJ2-5; unclear D gene. The CDR3 contains 13 residues. CDR1 MGHDK and CDR2 SYGVNS come from the germline V gene. Trimming shortened V by 5 bases and J by 2 bases, and 9 bases separated the two germline ends. The CDR3 nucleotides are TGTGCCAGCAGTATAGTCGGACAAGAGACCCAGTACTTC. Translation: CASSIVGQETQYF.

This clone was counted once. The chain is built from TRBV6-1 and TRBJ1-4; D is possibly TRBD1 (5 bases). The germline V gene has CDR1 MNHNS and CDR2 SASEGT. The CDR3 totals 19 residues. Trimming shortened V by 2 bases and J by 7 bases, and 26 bases separated the two germline ends. Written as DNA, the CDR3 is TGTGCCAGCAGTGAAAGGGGCGCAGGGCTGGTATCGGGGAGTGAAAAACTGTTTTTT. It is translated as CASSERGAGLVSGSEKLFF.

This clone was recorded a few times. This sequence joins TRBV29-1 and TRBJ2-7, with 10 positions matching TRBD1. CDR3 length: 15 residues. J was trimmed by 4 bases and V by 6 bases; bases with no gene match: 12. From germline, CDR1 is SQVTM and CDR2 ANQGSEA. The CDR3 here is CSVSSGTGALYEQYF. CDR3 nucleotides: TGCAGCGTCAGCTCCGGGACAGGGGCCCTTTACGAGCAGTACTTC.